Listed here are 3 T cell receptor beta chains from one sample, sequenced in a study of T cells in Graves' hyperthyroidism and ophthalmopathy. Amplification of TCR beta CDR3 regions was performed using RNA transcripts as template. Primed by the HTBI set, a first-round RT-PCR was run on the TCR CDR3. TCRdb fed the multiplex PCR reads into MiXCR, producing one record per CDR3 protein. This sample yields 550,000 to 650,000 distinct CDR3 sequences, of which approximately 15% are seen a single time; around 14% belongs to the top ten. What was sequenced was blood. Receptors originate from a woman aged 40 to 55 with Graves' hyperthyroidism.

On this clonotype: Mismatch with germline at one junction end may stem from a read error. V usage is TRBV7-9 and J usage is TRBJ2-3; D gene ambiguous. CDR1 is SEHNR and CDR2 is FQNEAQ in the germline V gene (reference sequence). The CDR3 has 14 amino acids. The CDR3 sequence is CAGSPRVVLDTQYF. The CDR3 region has the DNA TGTGCCGGCAGCCCTCGCGTCGTACTCGATACGCAGTATTTT. The variable domain in full, completed from reference TRBV7-9 and TRBJ2-3, reads DTGVSQNPRHKITKRGQNVTFRCDPISEHNRLYWYRQTLGQGPEFLTYFQNEAQLEKSRLLSDRFSAERPKGSFSTLEIQRTEQGDSAMYLCAGSPRVVLDTQYFGPGTRLTVL.

This rearrangement joins TRBV6-5 to TRBJ1-5; 12 bases are shared with TRBD1. CDR1 and CDR2 from the germline V gene are MNHEY and SVGAGI. V lost 0 bases to trimming and J lost 6 bases; unmatched junction nucleotides: 3. The length of the CDR3 is 16 residues. CDR3 in amino acids: CASSYSGTGGGQPQHF. In DNA form, the CDR3 reads TGTGCCAGCAGTTACTCCGGGACAGGGGGCGGTCAGCCCCAGCATTTT.

This clonotype was seen only a few times. This chain links TRBV20-1 with TRBJ2-1, with D hard to call. This CDR3 is built from 15 residues. In germline, CDR1 is DFQATT, CDR2 SNEGSKA (reference sequence). V was cut by 0 bases and J by 7 bases, with 16 bases left in between. The CDR3 here is CSARDSGPLGNEQFF. CDR3 in DNA: TGCAGTGCTAGAGACTCCGGCCCCCTGGGGAATGAGCAGTTCTTC.